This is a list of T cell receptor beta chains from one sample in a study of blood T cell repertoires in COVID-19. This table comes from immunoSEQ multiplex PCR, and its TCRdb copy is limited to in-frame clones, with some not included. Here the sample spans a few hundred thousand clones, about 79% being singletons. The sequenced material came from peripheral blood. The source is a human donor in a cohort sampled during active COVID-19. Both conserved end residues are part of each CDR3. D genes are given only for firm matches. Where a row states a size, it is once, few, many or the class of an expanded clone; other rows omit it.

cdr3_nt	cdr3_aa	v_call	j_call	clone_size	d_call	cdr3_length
TGTGCCAGTAATGCGATGGCGGGGCCAGATACGCAGTATTTT	CASNAMAGPDTQYF	TRBV19	TRBJ2-3	.	.	14
TGTGCCATCAGTGAGTCGCAGGGTGGAGCTAACTATGGCTACACCTTC	CAISESQGGANYGYTF	TRBV10-3	TRBJ1-2	.	.	16
TGTGCCACCAGTGAGGGACAGGGCACCTCTAACTATGGCTACACCTTC	CATSEGQGTSNYGYTF	TRBV24-1	TRBJ1-2	.	TRBD1	16
TGTGCCAGCAGTTTAACTACGAACACCGGGGAGCTGTTTTTT	CASSLTTNTGELFF	TRBV28	TRBJ2-2	.	.	14
TGTGCCAGCAGTTCATTGGGCGAAGCGGACTATGGCTACACCTTC	CASSSLGEADYGYTF	TRBV27	TRBJ1-2	.	.	15
TGTGCCAGCAGCAACGGGACTAGCGGGAGAGGGAGAGAGACCCAGTACTTC	CASSNGTSGRGRETQYF	TRBV7-9	TRBJ2-5	.	TRBD2	17
TGTGCCGGAACTTCTAGCGGGAAGGCAGATACGCAGTATTTT	CAGTSSGKADTQYF	TRBV2	TRBJ2-3	few	TRBD2	14
TGTGCCAGTAGTTCACAGGGGTTGGCTGGGGCCAACGTCCTGACTTTC	CASSSQGLAGANVLTF	TRBV19	TRBJ2-6	.	TRBD1	16
TGTGCCAGCAGCTTAGACGTATACAATGAGCAGTTCTTC	CASSLDVYNEQFF	TRBV11-2	TRBJ2-1	.	.	13
TGTGCCAGAAGCTTAATCCCTAGCGGGGCGAGCTCCTACAATGAGCAGTTCTTC	CARSLIPSGASSYNEQFF	TRBV5-3	TRBJ2-1	.	TRBD2	18
TGTGCCAGCAGGGCCCCATCCTACGAGCAGTACTTC	CASRAPSYEQYF	TRBV28	TRBJ2-7	.	.	12
TGTGCCACCAGCAGAACTTGGGCGGGAGCCGTATACAATGAGCAGTTCTTC	CATSRTWAGAVYNEQFF	TRBV15	TRBJ2-1	.	TRBD2	17
TGCGCCAGCAGCCAAGAGCGCGCAGGGGGCACAGATACGCAGTATTTT	CASSQERAGGTDTQYF	TRBV4-1	TRBJ2-3	.	.	16
TGTGCCAGCAGCCAAGATCCAGAGGGCCGACGGGCCTACAATGAGCAGTTCTTC	CASSQDPEGRRAYNEQFF	TRBV3-1/TRBV3-2	TRBJ2-1	.	.	18
TGCGCCAGCAGCTTGGTACCAGGGAACACCGGGGAGCTGTTTTTT	CASSLVPGNTGELFF	TRBV5-1	TRBJ2-2	.	.	15
TGTGCCAGCAGTCCTTCGACAGGGGAAAGCTCCTACGAGCAGTACTTC	CASSPSTGESSYEQYF	TRBV27	TRBJ2-7	.	TRBD1	16
TGTGCCAGTAGTACTTACGGACAGGGGAATAATCAGCCCCAGCATTTT	CASSTYGQGNNQPQHF	TRBV19	TRBJ1-5	.	TRBD1	16
TGTGCCAGCAAGAGAACAGGGGCCAATCAGCCCCAGCATTTT	CASKRTGANQPQHF	TRBV6-5	TRBJ1-5	.	TRBD1	14
TGTGCCAGCAAAGTGTCGACTCCCGGTTACGAGCAGTACTTC	CASKVSTPGYEQYF	TRBV2	TRBJ2-7	.	.	14
TGTGCCAGCAGCTTTGACAGGGGAGTATTTACCGGGGAGCTGTTTTTT	CASSFDRGVFTGELFF	TRBV7-9	TRBJ2-2	.	TRBD1	16
TGTGCCAGCAGCTTACCAGGGGGGTACGATCAGCCCCAGCATTTT	CASSLPGGYDQPQHF	TRBV7-8	TRBJ1-5	.	TRBD1	15
TGTGCCAGCAGCTATAGCACAGGAAAACCTTCCTACGAGCAGTACTTC	CASSYSTGKPSYEQYF	TRBV6-6	TRBJ2-7	.	.	16
TGTGCCAGCAGTTACTCCTCGGGAGGATCTGAGGAGCAGTTCTTC	CASSYSSGGSEEQFF	TRBV6-6	TRBJ2-1	many	TRBD2	15
TGTGCCAGCAGTTTGGGACTAGCGGGAGGAACTTCTGAGCAGTTCTTC	CASSLGLAGGTSEQFF	TRBV27	TRBJ2-1	.	TRBD2	16
TGCAGCGTTCGGGGGAGGGACGGCCAGCCCCAGCATTTT	CSVRGRDGQPQHF	TRBV29-1	TRBJ1-5	.	.	13
TGTGCCAGCAGTTCCCGGACTCCACGGCAGTTCTTC	CASSSRTPRQFF	TRBV28	TRBJ2-1	.	.	12
TGTGCCAGCAGCAAAGAGGGGCCCGCGGGCAATCAGCCCCAGCATTTT	CASSKEGPAGNQPQHF	TRBV21-1	TRBJ1-5	.	.	16
TGTGCCAGCAGCTTTAAGCGGGACCGGACAGATACGCAGTATTTT	CASSFKRDRTDTQYF	TRBV7-8	TRBJ2-3	.	TRBD2	15
TGTGCCAGCAGTGGGACAGGGGGCTCTGGTGGCTACACCTTC	CASSGTGGSGGYTF	TRBV27	TRBJ1-2	.	TRBD1	14
TGTGCCAGCAGTTTATGGCCCGGGACAGCTGAAAAACTGTTTTTT	CASSLWPGTAEKLFF	TRBV28	TRBJ1-4	.	TRBD1	15
TGTGCCAGTAGTATAGGCCCAGGTCTGCCGGATGGAGAGACCCAGTACTTC	CASSIGPGLPDGETQYF	TRBV19	TRBJ2-5	.	.	17
TGTGCCAGCAGTTCACAGGGGGAGCAGTTCTTC	CASSSQGEQFF	TRBV27	TRBJ2-1	.	TRBD1	11
TGCGCCAGCAGCGAACTTAGGACTAGCGGGAGTAGGGATGAGCAGTTCTTC	CASSELRTSGSRDEQFF	TRBV5-1	TRBJ2-1	few	TRBD2	17
TGCAGCGTTGTAAGAGACATGAGCTCCTACGAGCAGTACTTC	CSVVRDMSSYEQYF	TRBV29-1	TRBJ2-7	.	.	14
TGTGCCAGCAGTTTGACCGGGACAGGGGGGGTGCCCCAGCATTTT	CASSLTGTGGVPQHF	TRBV27	TRBJ1-5	.	TRBD1	15
TGTGCCAGCAGCCATACCGCCAGGGCGCCCTACGAGCAGTACTTC	CASSHTARAPYEQYF	TRBV7-8	TRBJ2-7	.	.	15
TGTGCCAGCAGCCCCGACAGGGGGCAAGAGACCCAGTACTTC	CASSPDRGQETQYF	TRBV4-2	TRBJ2-5	.	TRBD1	14
TGTGCCAGCAGCTTATGGAGCGGGAGGGCCTCGGCCGGGGAGCTGTTTTTT	CASSLWSGRASAGELFF	TRBV7-2	TRBJ2-2	.	TRBD2	17
TGCGCCAGCAGCCTATTTGACTCGGAAACCTACGAGCAGTACTTC	CASSLFDSETYEQYF	TRBV4-1	TRBJ2-7	.	.	15
TGTGCCAGCAGTGCGGGGGTCCACGAGCAGTACTTC	CASSAGVHEQYF	TRBV28	TRBJ2-7	.	TRBD2	12
TGTGCCAGCAGTTCCGGGACAGGGGGCCTAGCTAACTATGGCTACACCTTC	CASSSGTGGLANYGYTF	TRBV28	TRBJ1-2	.	TRBD1	17
TGTGCCAGCAGTTCCCAGGGCTTTGATAATTCACCCCTCCACTTT	CASSSQGFDNSPLHF	TRBV2	TRBJ1-6	.	.	15
TGTGCCAGCAGTCCACCGGGAGGGGGCTCTCAGCCCCAGCATTTT	CASSPPGGGSQPQHF	TRBV28	TRBJ1-5	.	TRBD1	15
TGTGCCAGTAGCGGGGGATACAATGAGCAGTTCTTC	CASSGGYNEQFF	TRBV2	TRBJ2-1	.	TRBD2	12
TGTGCCAGCAGTTACTCGGACAGGAACACTGAAGCTTTCTTT	CASSYSDRNTEAFF	TRBV6-6	TRBJ1-1	.	.	14
TGTGCCAGCAGCTTCGGACAGGGAAATGAGCAGTTCTTC	CASSFGQGNEQFF	TRBV7-2	TRBJ2-1	.	TRBD1	13
TGCAGCGTTGAAGATGTGCGGAGTCCGAACACCGGGGAGCTGTTTTTT	CSVEDVRSPNTGELFF	TRBV29-1	TRBJ2-2	.	.	16
TGTGCCAGCAGCAAAAAACCCGCCGACAGTCGAGGCAATCAGCCCCAGCATTTT	CASSKKPADSRGNQPQHF	TRBV21-1	TRBJ1-5	many	.	18
TGTGCCAGCAGCTACGACAGGGGTGCCGGGGAGCTGTTTTTT	CASSYDRGAGELFF	TRBV7-2	TRBJ2-2	.	TRBD1	14
TGTGCCAGCAGCCAACGACAGGGGGATAATTCACCCCTCCACTTT	CASSQRQGDNSPLHF	TRBV5-4	TRBJ1-6	.	TRBD1	15
TGTGCCAGCAGTTTATGGAGGGGGGACAGGGCTTCACCCCTCCACTTT	CASSLWRGDRASPLHF	TRBV28	TRBJ1-6	.	TRBD1	16
TGTGCCAGCACCAGGGGGATCCACGAGCAGTACTTC	CASTRGIHEQYF	TRBV28	TRBJ2-7	.	TRBD1	12